This T cell receptor beta chain is drawn from a study of blood T cells in healthy people across ages. Study-level points and caveats: Older individuals had lower TCR beta diversity per million T cells (the decline was roughly linear).

Next came a second PCR, run for about 7 to 12 cycles, which used a sample-barcoded 5' primer along with a J-beta primer mix. TCRdb redid the calling of the 5' RACE reads with MiXCR, one entry per CDR3 protein. The sample shows around 970,000 distinct CDR3 sequences, approximately 50% of them seen only once. The CDR3 consists of 16 residues. After removal of 1 base from V and 7 bases from J, the junction contained 9 bases not matched to a gene. Germline loops: CDR1 SGHAT, CDR2 FQNNGV. About this clonotype: Its antigen remains unknown.

Sequencing was done on a sample of blood. The chain joins TRBV11-2 to TRBJ2-7, with TRBD2 identical over 11 bases. The source of this sequence is a woman aged 55-69 years in good health. The CDR3 region has the DNA TGTGCCAGCAGCTTAGTTACTAGCGGGAGTAAAGGTGAGCAGTACTTC. This sequence encodes CASSLVTSGSKGEQYF.